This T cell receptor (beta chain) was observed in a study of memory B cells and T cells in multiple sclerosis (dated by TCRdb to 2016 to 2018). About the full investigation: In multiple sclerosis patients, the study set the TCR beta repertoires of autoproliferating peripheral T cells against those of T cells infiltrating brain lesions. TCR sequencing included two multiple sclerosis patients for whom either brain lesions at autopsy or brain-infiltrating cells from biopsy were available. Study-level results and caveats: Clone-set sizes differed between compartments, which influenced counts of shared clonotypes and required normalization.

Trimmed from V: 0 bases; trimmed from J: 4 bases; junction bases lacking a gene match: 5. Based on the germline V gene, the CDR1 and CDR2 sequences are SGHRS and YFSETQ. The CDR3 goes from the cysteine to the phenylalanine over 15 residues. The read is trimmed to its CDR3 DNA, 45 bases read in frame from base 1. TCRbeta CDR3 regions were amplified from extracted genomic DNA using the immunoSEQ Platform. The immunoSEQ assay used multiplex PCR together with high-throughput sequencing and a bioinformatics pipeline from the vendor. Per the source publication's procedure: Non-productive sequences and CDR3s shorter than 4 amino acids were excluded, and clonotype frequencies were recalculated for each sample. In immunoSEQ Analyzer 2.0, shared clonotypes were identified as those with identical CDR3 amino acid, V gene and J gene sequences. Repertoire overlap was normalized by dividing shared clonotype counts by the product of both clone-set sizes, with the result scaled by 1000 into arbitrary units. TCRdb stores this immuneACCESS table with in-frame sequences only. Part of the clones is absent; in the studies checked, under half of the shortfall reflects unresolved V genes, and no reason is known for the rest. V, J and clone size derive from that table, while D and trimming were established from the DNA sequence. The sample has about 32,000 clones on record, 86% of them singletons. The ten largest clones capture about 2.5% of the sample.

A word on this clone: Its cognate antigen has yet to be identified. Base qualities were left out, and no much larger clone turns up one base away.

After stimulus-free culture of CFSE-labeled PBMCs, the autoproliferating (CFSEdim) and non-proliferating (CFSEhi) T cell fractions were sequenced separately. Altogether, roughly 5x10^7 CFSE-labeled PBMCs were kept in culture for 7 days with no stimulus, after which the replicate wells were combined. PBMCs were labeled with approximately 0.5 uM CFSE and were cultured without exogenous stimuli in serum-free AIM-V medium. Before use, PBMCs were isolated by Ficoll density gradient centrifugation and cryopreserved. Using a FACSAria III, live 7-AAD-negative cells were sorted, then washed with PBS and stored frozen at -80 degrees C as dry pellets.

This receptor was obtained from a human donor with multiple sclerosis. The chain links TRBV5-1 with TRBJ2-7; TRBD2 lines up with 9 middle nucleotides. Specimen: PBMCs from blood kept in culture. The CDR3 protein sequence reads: CASSLGSGGLYEQYF. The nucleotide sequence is TGCGCCAGCAGCTTGGGGAGCGGGGGGTTATACGAGCAGTACTTC.